Below are 22 T cell receptor beta chains sequenced from a single sample in a study of CD8 T cells in ankylosing spondylitis (dated by TCRdb to the late 2010s). Paper-wide results and their limitations: A TCR beta motif of several highly homologous amino acid variants appeared characteristic of blood from ankylosing spondylitis patients.

The library was generated by 5' RACE. TCRdb records Illumina HiSeq 2500 as the sequencer. The raw public reads went through TCRdb reprocessing: fastp at Q25, MiXCR clone calling, in-frame beta chains kept. Every CDR3 protein is listed once, alongside the most common genes and DNA of its rows. The sample includes 200,000 to 250,000 distinct CDR3 sequences, with 7% to 8% observed a single time. 13% to 15% of the sample is taken by the ten largest. The antigens for these receptors are not known. The sample consisted of blood, either unsorted or a sorted T cell fraction (not recorded which). These receptors were obtained from a male donor with ankylosing spondylitis.

This clonotype was detected only a few times. V gene TRBV7-6 combines with J gene TRBJ2-1, with 11 bases lining up with TRBD1. J lost 0 bases, V lost 4 bases, and 11 bases had no gene match. CDR3 length equals 19 residues. CDR1 is SGHVS and CDR2 is FNYEAQ in the germline V gene. CDR3 loop: CASSSPGQGVPSSYNEQFF. The CDR3 DNA reads TGTGCCAGCAGCTCACCGGGACAGGGGGTCCCTAGCTCCTACAATGAGCAGTTCTTC.

As concerns this clonotype: A much larger clone lies a single base off, so this may be a read error. The conserved closing phenylalanine or tryptophan is absent in this CDR3, likely reflecting a read error. V is TRBV6-1 and J is TRBJ1-4; 7 nucleotides align to TRBD1. V lost 7 bases, J lost 8 bases, and 16 bases stayed unmatched. Germline-derived CDR1 and CDR2 are MNHNS and SASEGT. The CDR3 runs 16 residues. In nucleotides, the CDR3 is TGTGCCAGCAACCGACAGGGCCCTTTTCCGAGGGAAAAACTGTTTCTT. The encoded protein is CASNRQGPFPREKLFL.

The table lists this clonotype with many counts. The rearrangement joins TRBV10-3 to TRBJ2-1, with D tentatively TRBD1 (5 bases). The V end lost 3 bases, the J end lost 3 bases, and 6 bases lay between the germline ends. Germline CDR1 reads ENHRY; CDR2 reads SYGVKD. This CDR3 has 13 residues. The CDR3 sequence: CAISEGVYNEQFF. DNA of the CDR3: TGTGCCATCAGTGAAGGGGTCTACAATGAGCAGTTCTTC.

There are a few counts of this clonotype. The rearrangement links TRBV5-6 to TRBJ2-7, with 10 bases aligning to TRBD2. V was pared by 0 bases and J by 3 bases, with 9 bases of the junction left unmatched. The CDR3 is made up of 17 amino acids. Germline V gene lookup returns CDR1 SGHDT and CDR2 YYEEEE. CDR3 DNA: TGTGCCAGCAGCTTGGACGGGGCTAGCGGGAGTATCTACGAGCAGTACTTC. It encodes CASSLDGASGSIYEQYF.

This clonotype was recorded many times. The chain is built from TRBV28 and TRBJ2-1, with a weak D call TRBD1 (6 bases). CDR1 and CDR2 from the germline V gene are MDHEN and SYDVKM. V was trimmed by 3 bases and J by 4 bases, leaving 19 bases between them. The CDR3 runs to 17 residues. The CDR3 DNA is TGTGCCAGCAGTTTGCCCAGGGACATATCCCTATACAATGAGCAGTTCTTC. Translation gives CASSLPRDISLYNEQFF.

This clonotype has more than one count but fewer than ten. The chain links TRBV7-6 to TRBJ2-1, with TRBD1 as a possible D gene (6 bases). V dropped 0 bases and J dropped 6 bases, with 15 bases sitting between them. The germline V gene encodes CDR1 SGHVS and CDR2 FNYEAQ. The CDR3 is 16 residues long. The chain's CDR3 is CASSLARQGIGNEQFF. The CDR3 region has the DNA TGTGCCAGCAGCTTAGCGCGGCAGGGGATCGGCAATGAGCAGTTCTTC.

This clonotype was observed at least ten times. This chain links TRBV27 with TRBJ1-6; D is unresolved. Germline CDR1 reads MNHEY; CDR2 reads SMNVEV (reference sequence). V was clipped by 3 bases and J by 12 bases, with 12 bases between them. The CDR3 totals 13 residues. CDR3 coding DNA: TGTGCCAGCAGTTTTGGGCCGGTAAAACCCCTCCACTTT. As protein: CASSFGPVKPLHF.

At least ten counts were recorded for this clonotype. The chain employs TRBV12-3 or TRBV12-4 and TRBJ1-5; D possibly corresponds to TRBD1 (5 bases). The V end was cut by 3 bases, the J end by 1 base, with 13 bases between. CDR3 length: 16 amino acids. The CDR3 DNA reads TGTGCCAGCAGTTTCGAAGGGGTCAGGAGCAATCAGCCCCAGCATTTT. Translating it yields CASSFEGVRSNQPQHF.

This clonotype was seen many times. The chain is built from TRBV29-1 and TRBJ2-3; no clear D gene. V was trimmed by 0 bases and J by 11 bases, leaving 9 bases between them. The germline gives CDR1 SQVTM, CDR2 ANQGSEA. The CDR3 contains 11 residues. The CDR3 DNA is TGCAGCGTTGAAGACAGTCGAGTGCAGTATTTT. It translates to CSVEDSRVQYF.

This clonotype was counted at least ten times. The chain joins TRBV6-5 to TRBJ1-2, with no clear D. The V end lost 2 bases, the J end lost 5 bases, and 9 bases lay between the germline ends. Per germline, CDR1 MNHEY and CDR2 SVGAGI. The CDR3 has 13 residues. CDR3 sequence reads: CASSYGRSYGYTF. CDR3 sequence (DNA): TGTGCCAGCAGTTACGGACGGAGTTATGGCTACACCTTC.

This clonotype was observed many times. The J gene is TRBJ2-3, the V gene TRBV7-3, with D maybe TRBD2 (5 bases). This CDR3 comprises 16 residues. V shed 4 bases and J shed 1 base, with 15 bases lying between them. Germline-derived CDR1 and CDR2 are SGHTA and FQGTGA. In DNA form, the CDR3 reads TGTGCCAGCAGCTCCCACCCCCGGGGAGGCACAGATACGCAGTATTTT. This codes for CASSSHPRGGTDTQYF. Complete variable domain (other parts from reference TRBV7-3 and TRBJ2-3): GAGVSQTPSNKVTEKGKYVELRCDPISGHTALYWYRQSLGQGPEFLIYFQGTGAADDSGLPNDRFFAVRPEGSVSTLKIQRTERGDSAVYLCASSSHPRGGTDTQYFGPGTRLTVL.

This clonotype was counted many times. This sequence joins TRBV7-9 and TRBJ2-7; D gene unclear. This CDR3 has 12 amino acids. Deletions cut 3 bases from V and 7 bases from J, with 10 bases between. CDR1 is SEHNR, CDR2 FQNEAQ, per germline (reference sequence). CDR3 sequence: CASSLAALEQYF. The CDR3 DNA follows: TGTGCCAGCAGCTTGGCCGCTTTGGAGCAGTACTTC.

There are many counts of this clonotype. The chain combines TRBV11-2 with TRBJ2-3; perhaps TRBD2 as D (5 bases). V gave up 1 base and J gave up 1 base, with 9 bases separating them. Germline V gene sequence: CDR1 SGHAT, CDR2 FQNNGV. The CDR3 totals 15 residues. CDR3 amino acids: CASSLAFGGTDTQYF. The CDR3 bases are TGTGCCAGCAGCTTAGCGTTCGGGGGCACAGATACGCAGTATTTT.

In its sample, this clonotype was seen many times. This chain joins TRBV6-2 or TRBV6-3 and TRBJ2-1; D gene unclear. The CDR3 covers 14 residues. Trimming took 4 bases from V and 0 from J, leaving 7 bases between them. Germline CDR1 reads MNHEY; CDR2 reads SVGEGT. The CDR3 region is CASSSTSSYNEQFF. CDR3 in DNA: TGTGCCAGCAGTTCCACTTCCTCCTACAATGAGCAGTTCTTC.

This rearrangement joins TRBV5-1 to TRBJ2-1, with TRBD1 matching over 7 bases. Trimming took 4 bases from V and 10 from J; bases not matched to a gene: 11. Germline CDR1 and CDR2: SGHRS and YFSETQ. The CDR3 is 14 residues long. The CDR3 coding sequence is TGCGCCAGCAGCCCAGTAGACAGGGCCGGAGAGCAGTTCTTC. It yields the protein CASSPVDRAGEQFF.

The table lists this clonotype with many counts. The chain joins TRBV5-6 to TRBJ1-6; D might be TRBD1 (6 bases). The CDR3 runs to 15 residues. Per the germline V gene, CDR1 is SGHDT and CDR2 is YYEEEE. Trimming removed 1 base at V and 9 bases at J, with 14 bases between. The CDR3 spells CASSLWAGAGSPLHF. The CDR3 nucleotides read TGTGCCAGCAGCTTGTGGGCAGGGGCCGGTTCACCCCTCCACTTT.

The table lists this clonotype with a few counts. The chain carries TRBV11-2 and TRBJ1-2; D remains ambiguous. Trimming left V 1 base short and J 0 bases short, with 18 bases between. The CDR3 loop spans 18 amino acids. Germline CDR1 reads SGHAT; CDR2 reads FQNNGV. The CDR3 nucleotides read TGTGCCAGCAGCTTAGGGGTCGGGCAGGCCCCGGCTAACTATGGCTACACCTTC. Its protein is CASSLGVGQAPANYGYTF.

Many counts were recorded for this clonotype. The chain employs TRBV7-2 and TRBJ2-5; 10 positions agree with TRBD2. This CDR3 spans 14 amino acids. From germline, CDR1 is SGHTA and CDR2 FQGNSA. J gave up 6 bases and V 3 bases, and 4 bases lay outside the gene matches. In DNA form, the CDR3 reads TGTGCCAGCAGCTTCAGCGGGGGGGGCCAGACCCAGTACTTC. Translated: CASSFSGGGQTQYF.

In its sample, this clonotype was seen many times. This chain links TRBV20-1 with TRBJ2-7; 10 bases fit TRBD1. V lost 3 bases, J lost 4 bases, and 3 bases stayed unmatched. CDR3 length: 13 amino acids. Germline V gene lookup returns CDR1 DFQATT and CDR2 SNEGSKA (reference sequence). CDR3 residues: CSASWDRGYEQYF. CDR3 nucleotide sequence: TGCAGTGCTAGTTGGGACAGGGGTTACGAGCAGTACTTC.

Ten or more counts support this clonotype. The chain employs TRBV7-9 and TRBJ2-5, with 10 bases identical to TRBD2. This CDR3 is built from 15 residues. V lost 2 bases and J lost 12; bases outside the gene matches: 12. Germline-derived CDR1 and CDR2 are SEHNR and FQNEAQ (reference sequence). The CDR3 DNA reads as TGTGCCAGCAGCTTACTAACTAGCGGGGCCCATGGGGAGTACTTC. Its protein product is CASSLLTSGAHGEYF.

This clonotype was counted many times. V gene TRBV6-2 or TRBV6-3 combines with J gene TRBJ1-5; 7 bases line up with TRBD1. Germline-derived CDR1 and CDR2 are MNHEY and SVGEGT. There are 17 residues in the CDR3. The V segment lost 6 bases and the J segment 3 bases; nucleotides outside the gene matches: 14. CDR3 sequence: CASRSPRQGRYNQPQHF. Written as DNA, the CDR3 is TGTGCCAGCAGGAGCCCCAGACAGGGCAGATACAATCAGCCCCAGCATTTT.

This clonotype was found a few times. The rearrangement uses TRBV9 and TRBJ2-2; D gene unclear. Trimming removed 0 bases from V and 4 bases from J, with 7 bases in between. The CDR3 loop spans 14 amino acids. Germline CDR1 SGDLS, CDR2 YYNGEE. This chain's CDR3 is CASSVGRLTGELFF. The CDR3 DNA is TGTGCCAGCAGCGTAGGTAGACTCACCGGGGAGCTGTTTTTT.